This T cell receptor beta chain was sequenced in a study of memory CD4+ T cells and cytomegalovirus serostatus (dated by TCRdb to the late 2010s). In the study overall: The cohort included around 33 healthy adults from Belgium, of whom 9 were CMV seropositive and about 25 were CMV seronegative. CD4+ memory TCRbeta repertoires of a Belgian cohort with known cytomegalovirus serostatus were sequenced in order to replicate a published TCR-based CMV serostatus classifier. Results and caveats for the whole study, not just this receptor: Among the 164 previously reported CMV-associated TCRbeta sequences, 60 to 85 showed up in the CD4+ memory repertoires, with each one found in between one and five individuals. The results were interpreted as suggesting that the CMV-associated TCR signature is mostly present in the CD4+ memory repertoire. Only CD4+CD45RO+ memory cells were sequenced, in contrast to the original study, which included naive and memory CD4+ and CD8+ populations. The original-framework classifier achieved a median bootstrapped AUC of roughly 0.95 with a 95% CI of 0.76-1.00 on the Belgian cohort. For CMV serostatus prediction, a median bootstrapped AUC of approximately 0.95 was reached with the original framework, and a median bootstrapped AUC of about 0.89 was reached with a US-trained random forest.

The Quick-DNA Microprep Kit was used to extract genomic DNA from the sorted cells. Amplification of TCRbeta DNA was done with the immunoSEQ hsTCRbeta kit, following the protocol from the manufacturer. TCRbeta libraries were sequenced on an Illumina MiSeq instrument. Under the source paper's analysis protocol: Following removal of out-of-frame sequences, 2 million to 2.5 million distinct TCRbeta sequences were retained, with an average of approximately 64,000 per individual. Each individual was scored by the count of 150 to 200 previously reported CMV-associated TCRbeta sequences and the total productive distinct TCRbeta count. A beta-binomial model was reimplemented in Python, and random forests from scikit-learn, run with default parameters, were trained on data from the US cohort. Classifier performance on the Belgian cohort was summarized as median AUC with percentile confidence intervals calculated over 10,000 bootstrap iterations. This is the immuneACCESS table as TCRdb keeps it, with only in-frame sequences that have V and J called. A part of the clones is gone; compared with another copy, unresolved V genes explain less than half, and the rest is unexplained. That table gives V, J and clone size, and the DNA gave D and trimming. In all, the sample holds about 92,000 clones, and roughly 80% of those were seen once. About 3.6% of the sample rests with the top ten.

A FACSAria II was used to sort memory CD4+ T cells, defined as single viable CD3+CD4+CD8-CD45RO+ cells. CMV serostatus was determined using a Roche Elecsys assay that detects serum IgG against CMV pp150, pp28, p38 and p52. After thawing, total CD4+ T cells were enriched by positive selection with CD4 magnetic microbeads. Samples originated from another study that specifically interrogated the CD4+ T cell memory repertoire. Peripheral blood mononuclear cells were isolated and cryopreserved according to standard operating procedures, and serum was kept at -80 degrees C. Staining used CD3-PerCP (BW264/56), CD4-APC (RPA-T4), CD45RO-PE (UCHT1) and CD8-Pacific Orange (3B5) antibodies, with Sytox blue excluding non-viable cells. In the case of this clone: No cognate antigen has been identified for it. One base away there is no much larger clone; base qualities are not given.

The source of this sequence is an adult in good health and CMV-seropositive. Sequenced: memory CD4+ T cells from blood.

The DNA sequence is TGTGCCAGCAGTTACCCAAGAGAGACCCAGTACTTC. Its translation reads: CASSYPRETQYF. The chain uses TRBV6-6 and TRBJ2-5, with no D gene named confidently. V was cut back by 2 bases and J by 4 bases, leaving a gap of 5 bases between them. Measured from the cysteine to the phenylalanine, the CDR3 is 12 residues long. Of all the DNA, just the CDR3 is kept, 36 bases in frame from base 1. The germline V gene (reference sequence) yields MNHNY for CDR1 and SVGAGI for CDR2.